Sequencing of this T cell receptor beta chain was carried out in a study of blood T cell repertoires in COVID-19. Looking at the study overall: The analysed material was cDNA or gDNA that came from T cells, B-cell-depleted T cells, or PBMCs.

As originally analysed: By means of reference gene primer amplification, nucleated cell counts were estimated. Sequencing was performed with immunoSEQ multiplex PCR; in TCRdb, only in-frame clones are kept and a portion is missing. V and J calls and clone size are given by that table; D and trimming were obtained from the DNA. The top ten hold about 12% of the sample, which has roughly 180,000 clones, 82% seen once. Participants' reported clinical history set cohort assignment. The CDR3 runs 15 residues. Trimming removed 0 bases from V and 0 bases from J, with 10 bases in between. CDR1 SGHRS and CDR2 YFSETQ come from the germline V gene.

The J gene is TRBJ2-7, the V gene TRBV5-1; maybe TRBD2 (6 bases). The receptor was derived from a man aged 40-49 years who had recovered from COVID-19. Sequenced input: PBMCs or T cells enriched from blood (not recorded which). The CDR3 bases are TGCGCCAGCAGCTTGGTCGGAGGGAACTCCTACGAGCAGTACTTC. Translation: CASSLVGGNSYEQYF.